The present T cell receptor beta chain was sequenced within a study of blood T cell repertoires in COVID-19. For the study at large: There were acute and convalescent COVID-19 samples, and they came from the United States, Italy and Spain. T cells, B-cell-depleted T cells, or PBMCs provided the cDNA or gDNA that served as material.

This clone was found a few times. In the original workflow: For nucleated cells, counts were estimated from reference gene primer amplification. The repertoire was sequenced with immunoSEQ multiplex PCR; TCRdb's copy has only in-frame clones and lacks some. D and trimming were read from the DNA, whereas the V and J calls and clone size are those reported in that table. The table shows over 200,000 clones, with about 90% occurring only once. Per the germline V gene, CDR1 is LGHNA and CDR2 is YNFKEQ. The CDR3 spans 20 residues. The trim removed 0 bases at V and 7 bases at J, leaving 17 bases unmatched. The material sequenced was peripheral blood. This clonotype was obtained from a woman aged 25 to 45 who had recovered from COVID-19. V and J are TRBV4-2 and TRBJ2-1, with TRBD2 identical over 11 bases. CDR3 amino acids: CASSQEALAGGSLSPNEQFF. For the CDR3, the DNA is TGTGCCAGCAGCCAAGAGGCCCTAGCGGGGGGTAGTCTTAGTCCGAATGAGCAGTTCTTC.